These T cell receptor beta chains were read from a single sample in a study of identical twins. One entry per CDR3 protein results from TCRdb running MiXCR on the 5' RACE reads. The table shows nearly 900,000 distinct CDR3 sequences, with about 12% occurring only once. Separately, the same data were catalogued under a study of yellow fever vaccine responses in identical twins.

The sequencing sample was made of PBMCs. These receptor sequences come from a woman aged 18-35 years in good health. The CDR3 runs from the conserved cysteine through the conserved F or W. A D gene is named only where the DNA matches it firmly. A row's size may be missing; if present it is once, few, many or a size class.

CDR3 protein: CSAEPAGGLTISYEQYF; CDR3 DNA: TGCAGTGCTGAACCGGCCGGGGGCTTAACTATTTCCTACGAGCAGTACTTC; D gene: .; clone size: few; J gene: TRBJ2-7; V gene: TRBV20-1
CDR3 protein: CASSLLRVWTGELFF; CDR3 DNA: TGTGCCAGCAGCTTACTTCGAGTGTGGACCGGGGAGCTGTTTTTT; D gene: .; clone size: .; J gene: TRBJ2-2; V gene: TRBV7-9
CDR3 protein: CASSPPTSQIPYNEQFF; CDR3 DNA: TGTGCCAGCAGCCCACCGACTAGCCAAATCCCCTACAATGAGCAGTTCTTC; D gene: TRBD2; clone size: few; J gene: TRBJ2-1; V gene: TRBV11-2
CDR3 protein: CASSLDEDRGTYEQYF; CDR3 DNA: TGTGCCAGCAGTTTAGACGAGGACAGGGGAACCTACGAGCAGTACTTC; D gene: TRBD1; clone size: .; J gene: TRBJ2-7; V gene: TRBV28
CDR3 protein: CASSPGDTFTGELFF; CDR3 DNA: TGTGCCAGCAGTCCCGGGGACACCTTCACCGGGGAGCTGTTTTTT; D gene: .; clone size: .; J gene: TRBJ2-2; V gene: TRBV12-3/TRBV12-4
CDR3 protein: CASSFRTGPSYNEQFF; CDR3 DNA: TGCGCCAGCAGCTTCCGGACAGGTCCCTCCTACAATGAGCAGTTCTTC; D gene: TRBD1; clone size: .; J gene: TRBJ2-1; V gene: TRBV5-1
CDR3 protein: CASSSLGTGRFTGELFF; CDR3 DNA: TGTGCCAGCAGTTCCCTCGGGACAGGAAGATTCACCGGGGAGCTGTTTTTT; D gene: TRBD1; clone size: few; J gene: TRBJ2-2; V gene: TRBV27
CDR3 protein: CATSDRPGTSGPAPDEQFF; CDR3 DNA: TGTGCCACCAGTGATCGCCCCGGGACTAGCGGGCCTGCACCGGATGAGCAGTTCTTC; D gene: TRBD2; clone size: few; J gene: TRBJ2-1; V gene: TRBV24-1
CDR3 protein: CASSQTAQPQHF; CDR3 DNA: TGTGCCAGCAGCCAGACAGCTCAGCCCCAGCATTTT; D gene: .; clone size: many; J gene: TRBJ1-5; V gene: TRBV12-3/TRBV12-4
CDR3 protein: CASSTRLTVTDTQYF; CDR3 DNA: TGTGCCAGCAGCACCCGACTGACGGTCACAGATACGCAGTATTTT; D gene: .; clone size: few; J gene: TRBJ2-3; V gene: TRBV11-2
CDR3 protein: CASAGGQGARSYNEQFF; CDR3 DNA: TGTGCTAGTGCCGGGGGGCAGGGGGCGCGTTCCTACAATGAGCAGTTCTTC; D gene: .; clone size: .; J gene: TRBJ2-1; V gene: TRBV12-5
CDR3 protein: CASRDTVEREAFF; CDR3 DNA: TGCGCCAGCAGAGACACCGTAGAACGCGAAGCTTTCTTT; D gene: .; clone size: many; J gene: TRBJ1-1; V gene: TRBV5-1
CDR3 protein: CASSPWVAGPSNTGELFF; CDR3 DNA: TGTGCCAGCTCACCATGGGTAGCGGGGCCTTCGAACACCGGGGAGCTGTTTTTT; D gene: TRBD2; clone size: .; J gene: TRBJ2-2; V gene: TRBV18
CDR3 protein: CASSQNWGGSTEAFF; CDR3 DNA: TGTGCCAGCAGTCAAAATTGGGGAGGTAGCACTGAAGCTTTCTTT; D gene: .; clone size: few; J gene: TRBJ1-1; V gene: TRBV3-1
CDR3 protein: CASSSSGTNNEQFF; CDR3 DNA: TGCGCCAGCAGCTCTAGCGGGACTAACAATGAGCAGTTCTTC; D gene: TRBD2; clone size: many; J gene: TRBJ2-1; V gene: TRBV5-1
CDR3 protein: CATNRVGEQFF; CDR3 DNA: TGTGCCACCAACAGGGTGGGAGAGCAGTTCTTC; D gene: .; clone size: .; J gene: TRBJ2-1; V gene: TRBV10-3
CDR3 protein: CASSLRSSGNHNEQFF; CDR3 DNA: TGTGCCAGCAGCCTTAGATCTAGCGGGAACCACAATGAGCAGTTCTTC; D gene: TRBD2; clone size: many; J gene: TRBJ2-1; V gene: TRBV11-2
CDR3 protein: CAGSGASGREGQYF; CDR3 DNA: TGTGCCGGTTCAGGCGCTAGCGGGAGGGAGGGCCAGTACTTC; D gene: TRBD2; clone size: few; J gene: TRBJ2-5; V gene: TRBV25-1
CDR3 protein: CASSLPGLAGRNEQFF; CDR3 DNA: TGTGCCAGCAGCTTGCCGGGACTAGCGGGACGGAATGAGCAGTTCTTC; D gene: TRBD2; clone size: few; J gene: TRBJ2-1; V gene: TRBV9
CDR3 protein: CSATGEGNTIYF; CDR3 DNA: TGCAGTGCCACAGGGGAGGGAAACACCATATATTTT; D gene: TRBD1; clone size: many; J gene: TRBJ1-3; V gene: TRBV20-1
CDR3 protein: CASSFRQGREQFF; CDR3 DNA: TGTGCCAGCAGCTTCCGACAGGGCCGTGAGCAGTTCTTC; D gene: TRBD1; clone size: .; J gene: TRBJ2-1; V gene: TRBV11-1
CDR3 protein: CASSWEETQYF; CDR3 DNA: TGTGCCAGCAGCTGGGAAGAGACCCAGTACTTC; D gene: .; clone size: few; J gene: TRBJ2-5; V gene: TRBV11-1
CDR3 protein: CASSPRDRGHSPLHF; CDR3 DNA: TGTGCCAGCAGCCCTCGGGACAGGGGGCATTCACCCCTCCACTTT; D gene: TRBD1; clone size: .; J gene: TRBJ1-6; V gene: TRBV3-1
CDR3 protein: CASSSSRVSGELFF; CDR3 DNA: TGTGCCAGCAGCTCCAGCCGGGTCTCCGGGGAGCTGTTTTTT; D gene: .; clone size: .; J gene: TRBJ2-2; V gene: TRBV5-5
CDR3 protein: CASSAGQGLTDTQYF; CDR3 DNA: TGCGCCAGCAGCGCGGGACAGGGACTCACAGATACGCAGTATTTT; D gene: TRBD1; clone size: .; J gene: TRBJ2-3; V gene: TRBV5-1
CDR3 protein: CASSQDGRVASPLHF; CDR3 DNA: TGCGCCAGCAGCCAAGATGGGAGGGTTGCTTCACCCCTCCACTTT; D gene: .; clone size: few; J gene: TRBJ1-6; V gene: TRBV4-1
CDR3 protein: CSAIESGEWYTEAFF; CDR3 DNA: TGCAGTGCTATTGAATCGGGGGAGTGGTACACTGAAGCTTTCTTT; D gene: .; clone size: .; J gene: TRBJ1-1; V gene: TRBV20-1
CDR3 protein: CASKGTYGYTF; CDR3 DNA: TGTGCCAGTAAAGGGACCTATGGCTACACCTTC; D gene: .; clone size: .; J gene: TRBJ1-2; V gene: TRBV19
CDR3 protein: CASSLCNWCSVYEQYF; CDR3 DNA: TGTGCCAGCAGTTTATGTAACTGGTGCTCCGTCTACGAGCAGTACTTC; D gene: .; clone size: .; J gene: TRBJ2-7; V gene: TRBV7-6
CDR3 protein: CASSFEERRGAFF; CDR3 DNA: TGTGCCAGCAGTTTTGAGGAGAGGCGGGGAGCTTTCTTT; D gene: .; clone size: .; J gene: TRBJ1-1; V gene: TRBV12-3/TRBV12-4
CDR3 protein: CASEGLAHEQYF; CDR3 DNA: TGTGCCAGCGAGGGACTAGCCCACGAGCAGTACTTC; D gene: TRBD2; clone size: few; J gene: TRBJ2-7; V gene: TRBV27
CDR3 protein: CASSLHEHRYNEQFF; CDR3 DNA: TGTGCCAGCAGCTTACACGAGCACAGGTACAATGAGCAGTTCTTC; D gene: .; clone size: few; J gene: TRBJ2-1; V gene: TRBV7-3
CDR3 protein: CASRRAQITGELFF; CDR3 DNA: TGTGCCAGCAGGAGGGCTCAGATCACCGGGGAGCTGTTTTTT; D gene: .; clone size: .; J gene: TRBJ2-2; V gene: TRBV28
CDR3 protein: CASSTNLPGGVPYEQYF; CDR3 DNA: TGTGCCAGCAGCACCAACTTACCGGGAGGAGTACCCTACGAGCAGTACTTC; D gene: TRBD2; clone size: few; J gene: TRBJ2-7; V gene: TRBV6-1
CDR3 protein: CSVEPRLANNEQFF; CDR3 DNA: TGCAGCGTTGAACCCCGGCTAGCGAACAATGAGCAGTTCTTC; D gene: .; clone size: .; J gene: TRBJ2-1; V gene: TRBV29-1
CDR3 protein: CASRRTSSSYEQYF; CDR3 DNA: TGTGCCAGCAGACGCACTAGTTCCAGTTACGAGCAGTACTTC; D gene: .; clone size: few; J gene: TRBJ2-7; V gene: TRBV14
CDR3 protein: CASTQRLAGLETQYF; CDR3 DNA: TGTGCCAGCACCCAGAGACTAGCGGGGCTAGAGACCCAGTACTTC; D gene: TRBD2; clone size: many; J gene: TRBJ2-5; V gene: TRBV6-1
CDR3 protein: CASTMTLGTQADTQYF; CDR3 DNA: TGTGCCAGCACCATGACCCTCGGGACCCAGGCAGATACGCAGTATTTT; D gene: .; clone size: .; J gene: TRBJ2-3; V gene: TRBV2
CDR3 protein: CASTTGTEFYNEQFF; CDR3 DNA: TGTGCCAGCACCACCGGGACAGAATTTTACAATGAGCAGTTCTTC; D gene: TRBD1; clone size: few; J gene: TRBJ2-1; V gene: TRBV3-1
CDR3 protein: CASSSEGQGSYNEQFF; CDR3 DNA: TGTGCCAGCAGCTCAGAAGGACAGGGCTCCTACAATGAGCAGTTCTTC; D gene: TRBD1; clone size: few; J gene: TRBJ2-1; V gene: TRBV7-8
CDR3 protein: CATSDGGTYGANVLTF; CDR3 DNA: TGTGCCACCAGTGATGGCGGGACATATGGGGCCAACGTCCTGACTTTC; D gene: .; clone size: few; J gene: TRBJ2-6; V gene: TRBV24-1